Below, one T cell receptor (beta chain) is given with its context. Its specificity is not known. These data belong to a study of cytomegalovirus exposure and HLA in healthy donors. Trimming removed 7 bases from V and 3 bases from J, with 16 bases in between. The CDR3 length is 15 residues. From germline, CDR1 is MDHEN and CDR2 SYDVKM. PCR used 60 Vbeta primers and 13 Jbeta primers. Assay used: immunoSEQ multiplex PCR; TCRdb lists only in-frame clones, some missing. This repertoire includes about 130,000 clones. Donors sampled were nominally healthy, though unrecorded immune exposures were likely. Points from the study as a whole: Most sequenced TCRs were rare (though some public TCRs occurred in many donors). An analysis done earlier found most TCR beta V segments productive about 87% or about 30% of the time.

The specimen sequenced was PBMCs. The receptor comes from a man in his thirties or forties in good health and CMV-seronegative. This chain links TRBV28 with TRBJ2-1; D unclear. As DNA, the CDR3 is TGTGCCAGCAACGTACGAGACACCAACTACAATGAGCAGTTCTTC. It encodes CASNVRDTNYNEQFF. Full variable domain (outside the CDR3, taken from reference TRBV28 and TRBJ2-1): DVKVTQSSRYLVKRTGEKVFLECVQDMDHENMFWYRQDPGLGLRLIYFSYDVKMKEKGDIPEGYSVSREKKERFSLILESASTNQTSMYLCASNVRDTNYNEQFFGPGTRLTVL.